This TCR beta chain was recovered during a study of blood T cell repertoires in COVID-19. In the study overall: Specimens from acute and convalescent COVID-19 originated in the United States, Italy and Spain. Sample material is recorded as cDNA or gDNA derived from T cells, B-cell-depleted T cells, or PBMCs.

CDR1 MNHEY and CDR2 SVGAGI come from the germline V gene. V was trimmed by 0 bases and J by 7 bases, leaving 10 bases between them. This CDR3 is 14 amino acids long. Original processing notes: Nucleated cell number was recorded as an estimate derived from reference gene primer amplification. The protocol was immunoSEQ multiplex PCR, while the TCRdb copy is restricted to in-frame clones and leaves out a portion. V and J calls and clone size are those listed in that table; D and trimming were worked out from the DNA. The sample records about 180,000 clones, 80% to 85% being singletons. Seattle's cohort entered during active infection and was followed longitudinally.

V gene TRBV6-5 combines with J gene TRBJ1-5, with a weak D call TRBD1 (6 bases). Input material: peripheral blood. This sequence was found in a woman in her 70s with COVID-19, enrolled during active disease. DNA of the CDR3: TGTGCCAGCAGTTACTCGGGGGCGCGCCAGCCCCAGCATTTT. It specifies CASSYSGARQPQHF.